The 9 T cell receptor beta chains in this list originate from one sample, sequenced in a study of blood T cell repertoires in COVID-19. TCRdb keeps only in-frame clones here, not all; method: immunoSEQ multiplex PCR. In the table there are roughly 280,000 clones, roughly 80% of which are singletons. Sequences were obtained from peripheral blood. These receptors all come from a man aged 55 to 69 with acute or convalescent COVID-19.

The chain recombines TRBV7-6 with TRBJ2-1; possibly TRBD2 for D (6 bases). CDR3 length: 15 amino acids. CDR1 is SGHVS and CDR2 is FNYEAQ in the germline V gene. V lost 5 bases and J lost 4, with 15 bases in between. CDR3 nucleotides: TGTGCCAGCAGCGGGGACTCGGGGCAGTACAATGAGCAGTTCTTC. It encodes CASSGDSGQYNEQFF.

This clone was seen a few times. This chain links TRBV18 with TRBJ1-3; unclear D gene. CDR3 length: 13 amino acids. Between the trimmed V and J ends, which lost 2 bases and 4 bases, there was a span of 6 bases. Germline V CDR1 and CDR2: KGHSH, LQKENI. CDR3 coding DNA: TGTGCCAGCTCACCAATACGGGGAAACACCATATATTTT. Translation: CASSPIRGNTIYF.

This clone was seen just once. This chain connects TRBV29-1 to TRBJ2-7, with 11 positions matching TRBD2. This CDR3 spans 17 amino acids. Trimming took 0 bases from V and 4 from J; bases not matched to a gene: 11. CDR1 and CDR2 from the germline V gene are SQVTM and ANQGSEA. CDR3 protein: CSVEDLGLAGGAYEQYF. Here the CDR3 DNA reads TGCAGCGTTGAAGATTTGGGGCTAGCGGGGGGAGCTTACGAGCAGTACTTC.

J is TRBJ1-5 and V is TRBV27; 7 positions agree with TRBD1. With 3 bases clipped from V and 6 bases from J, the junction kept 14 bases outside the gene matches. Germline values: CDR1 MNHEY, CDR2 SMNVEV (reference sequence). The CDR3 is 17 amino acids. CDR3 nucleotides: TGTGCCAGCAGTTTCAGGGGGGTTGGCGATGCGACTCAGCCCCAGCATTTT. This gives the protein CASSFRGVGDATQPQHF.

As concerns this clone: The same CDR3 can be traced to other DNA sequences in this sample. This chain links TRBV2 with TRBJ1-5, with TRBD1 as a possible D gene (6 bases). The CDR3 contains 13 residues. Trimming cost V 4 bases and J 2 bases, with 6 bases left between them. In germline, CDR1 is SNHLY, CDR2 FYNNEI. In DNA form, the CDR3 reads TGTGCCAGCAGTGGGACAGGCAATCAGCCCCAGCATTTT. It codes for CASSGTGNQPQHF.

The chain is built from TRBV14 and TRBJ1-2; D might be TRBD1 (5 bases). CDR1 and CDR2 (germline): SGHDN, FVKESK. V lost 7 bases to trimming and J lost 2 bases, with 11 bases between them. The CDR3 consists of 13 residues. The CDR3 DNA is TGTGCCAGCACCCCGGGGGGAAACTATGGCTACACCTTC. Translation gives CASTPGGNYGYTF.

The CDR3 DNA is TGTGCCAGCAGCTTGGATATCTCCGAGACCCAGTACTTC. It specifies CASSLDISETQYF. This chain uses TRBV5-4 with TRBJ2-5, with D hard to call. Germline V gene sequence: CDR1 SGHNT, CDR2 YYREEE (reference sequence). The germline V and J ends were trimmed by 0 bases and 5 bases, with 8 bases remaining between them. The CDR3 has 13 amino acids.

The chain carries TRBV6-5 and TRBJ2-3; a weak D match, TRBD1 (5 bases). This CDR3 spans 14 amino acids. Deletions cut 6 bases from V and 3 bases from J, with 13 bases between. The germline gives CDR1 MNHEY, CDR2 SVGAGI. The CDR3 loop is CASSYDRLTDTQYF. CDR3 sequence (DNA): TGTGCCAGCAGCTACGACAGACTTACAGATACGCAGTATTTT.

V and J are TRBV4-2 and TRBJ2-5; 11 bases match TRBD1. The J segment lost 4 bases and the V segment lost 1 base, leaving 2 bases of the junction unmatched. CDR1 and CDR2 (germline): LGHNA, YNFKEQ. The CDR3 totals 15 residues. The DNA for the CDR3 is TGTGCCAGCAGCCAAGGGGGGACAGGGGGAGAGACCCAGTACTTC. Translating gives CASSQGGTGGETQYF.